A selection of T cell receptor beta chains follows, all from one sample in a study of cytomegalovirus exposure and HLA in healthy donors. Only in-frame clones appear in the TCRdb table, and some are missing; sequencing was by immunoSEQ multiplex PCR. The profile shows 65,000 to 80,000 clones, approximately 79% of them singletons. The source material was PBMCs. The origin of the receptors is a woman aged 35 to 49 in good health and CMV-seropositive. The CDR3 runs from the conserved cysteine through the conserved F or W. Fields, in order: V gene, J gene, D gene, clone size, CDR3 DNA, CDR3 protein. A D gene is named only where the DNA matches it firmly. The listing skips clone size in some rows; elsewhere it reads once, few, many or a size class.

v_call: TRBV2
j_call: TRBJ2-3
d_call: TRBD2
clone_size: NA
cdr3_nt: TGTGCCAGCAGTGGACTAGCCGGGAAGACAGATACGCAGTATTTT
cdr3_aa: CASSGLAGKTDTQYF

v_call: TRBV9
j_call: TRBJ2-7
d_call: TRBD2
clone_size: NA
cdr3_nt: TGTGCCAGCAAGAGGGGGACTAGCGGATCCTTCTACGAGCAGTACTTC
cdr3_aa: CASKRGTSGSFYEQYF

v_call: TRBV6-1
j_call: TRBJ2-3
d_call: TRBD2
clone_size: NA
cdr3_nt: TGTGCCAGCAGTTCTAGCGGGGGGGCGACAGATACGCAGTATTTT
cdr3_aa: CASSSSGGATDTQYF

v_call: TRBV30
j_call: TRBJ1-2
d_call: NA
clone_size: NA
cdr3_nt: TGTGCCTGGAGTTTAGCGGCTAATGGCTACACCTTC
cdr3_aa: CAWSLAANGYTF

v_call: TRBV4-2
j_call: TRBJ2-1
d_call: TRBD2
clone_size: NA
cdr3_nt: TGTGCCAGCAGCCAAGAGAGCCGAGCGGGAGGGCCTTCCAATGAGCAGTTCTTC
cdr3_aa: CASSQESRAGGPSNEQFF

v_call: TRBV30
j_call: TRBJ2-6
d_call: NA
clone_size: few
cdr3_nt: TGTGCCTGGAGTGTAAGTCATGCGGGGCGCGGGGCCAACGTCCTGACTTTC
cdr3_aa: CAWSVSHAGRGANVLTF

v_call: TRBV18
j_call: TRBJ2-2
d_call: TRBD2
clone_size: once
cdr3_nt: TGTGCCAGCTCACCAGAGCGGGAGATCGGGGAGCTGTTTTTT
cdr3_aa: CASSPEREIGELFF

v_call: TRBV5-1
j_call: TRBJ1-2
d_call: TRBD1
clone_size: NA
cdr3_nt: TGCGCCAGCAGCTCCCCCCCGGGACAGGCCCAGTCGAGATATGGCTACACCTTC
cdr3_aa: CASSSPPGQAQSRYGYTF

v_call: TRBV29-1
j_call: TRBJ2-1
d_call: NA
clone_size: NA
cdr3_nt: TGCAGCGTTGGAGTACCGACAGGAACCTACAATGAGCAGTTCTTC
cdr3_aa: CSVGVPTGTYNEQFF

v_call: TRBV2
j_call: TRBJ1-1
d_call: NA
clone_size: NA
cdr3_nt: TGTGCCGGCAAAGGGGATACTGAAGCTTTCTTT
cdr3_aa: CAGKGDTEAFF

v_call: TRBV19
j_call: TRBJ2-5
d_call: TRBD2
clone_size: NA
cdr3_nt: TGTGCCAGTAGTGTACTAGCGGGGGGCCAAGAGACCCAGTACTTC
cdr3_aa: CASSVLAGGQETQYF

v_call: TRBV5-6
j_call: TRBJ1-2
d_call: TRBD1
clone_size: NA
cdr3_nt: TGTGCCAGCAACCGCCGGAGGGGGCGCGGAGTTTATGGCTACACCTTC
cdr3_aa: CASNRRRGRGVYGYTF

v_call: TRBV6-6
j_call: TRBJ1-2
d_call: NA
clone_size: NA
cdr3_nt: TGTGCCAGCAGTATCCTTGACTATGGCTACACCTTC
cdr3_aa: CASSILDYGYTF

v_call: TRBV6-1
j_call: TRBJ2-5
d_call: TRBD1
clone_size: NA
cdr3_nt: TGTGCCAGCAGTGAGGGGACAGCGTACCAAGAGACCCAGTACTTC
cdr3_aa: CASSEGTAYQETQYF

v_call: TRBV30
j_call: TRBJ2-3
d_call: NA
clone_size: NA
cdr3_nt: TGTGCCTGGGTGTTGACGGGGACAACAGATACGCAGTATTTT
cdr3_aa: CAWVLTGTTDTQYF